This T cell receptor (beta chain) was identified during a study of T cell repertoires in cytomegalovirus infection. On the study more broadly: Recently identified HLA-C-restricted CMV epitopes were among the peptides used. Matching HLA type, along with CMV infection, was indicated by public TCR beta signatures. Findings and limits, study-wide: Cumulated frequencies of public TCR beta families served to identify carriers of CMV plus the relevant HLA.

Using its own MiXCR run on the reads, TCRdb lists one record per CDR3 protein. The sample holds about half a million distinct CDR3 sequences, 30% to 40% seen once. This clonotype has ten or more counts. Its target is not known. This CDR3 spans 14 amino acids. With 4 bases removed from V and 3 bases from J, the gap between germline ends came to 13 bases. Germline CDR1 is SGHTA and CDR2 is FQGNSA. The chain joins TRBV7-2 to TRBJ2-7; D uncertain. The sample in question was cultured PBMCs, obtained from culture after CMV antigen stimulation. This TCR was recovered from a human donor in good health (CMV status not recorded). Some clones in this sample may be carry-over from other donors' samples. The CDR3 protein is CASSSDPGYYEQYV. DNA of the CDR3: TGTGCCAGCAGCTCGGACCCGGGTTACTACGAGCAGTACGTC.